The 27 T cell receptor beta chains below come from one sample, sequenced in a study of T cells in Graves' hyperthyroidism and ophthalmopathy. TCR beta CDR3 region amplification was performed from RNA transcripts. The TCR CDR3 was amplified in a first-round RT-PCR using the HTBI primer set. TCRdb used MiXCR to reprocess the multiplex PCR reads, holding one entry per CDR3 protein. The sample has roughly 700,000 distinct CDR3 sequences, around 13% seen once. Sequencing was done on a sample of blood. The receptors come from a woman under 30 with Graves' hyperthyroidism.

Many counts were recorded for this clonotype. The V gene is TRBV6-1, the J gene TRBJ2-5; TRBD2 aligns across 8 bases. The germline CDR1 and CDR2 sequences are MNHNS and SASEGT. The CDR3 totals 15 residues. Trimming at V came to 2 bases and at J to 7 bases, leaving 9 bases not matched to a gene. DNA of the CDR3: TGTGCCAGCAGTGAACCTCCGAGCGGGAGCGGGACCCAGTACTTC. It codes for CASSEPPSGSGTQYF.

This clonotype was seen at least ten times. V usage is TRBV7-2 and J usage is TRBJ2-5; 12 bases align to TRBD2. CDR3 size: 15 residues. The junction had 2 bases not matched to a gene; V was cut back by 5 bases and J by 1 base. Germline loops: CDR1 SGHTA, CDR2 FQGNSA. The CDR3 protein is CASSRTSGTQETQYF. CDR3 bases: TGTGCCAGCAGCCGGACTAGCGGGACCCAAGAGACCCAGTACTTC. Full variable domain (missing parts from reference TRBV7-2 and TRBJ2-5): GAGVSQSPSNKVTEKGKDVELRCDPISGHTALYWYRQSLGQGLEFLIYFQGNSAPDKSGLPSDRFSAERTGGSVSTLTIQRTQQEDSAVYLCASSRTSGTQETQYFGPGTRLLVL.

This clonotype occurred many times. This chain links TRBV18 with TRBJ2-7; D perhaps matches TRBD1 (5 bases). The V gene lost 5 bases and the J gene lost 3 bases, with 8 bases spanning the gap. Per germline, CDR1 KGHSH and CDR2 LQKENI. The CDR3 has 12 amino acids. The CDR3 DNA is TGTGCCAGCTCAACAGACAGCTACGAGCAGTACTTC. Protein sequence: CASSTDSYEQYF.

This chain links TRBV19 with TRBJ2-7; possibly TRBD1 for D (7 bases). Germline loops: CDR1 LNHDA, CDR2 SQIVND (reference sequence). The CDR3 has 14 residues. Between the trimmed V and J ends, which lost 4 bases and 1 base, there was a span of 11 bases. This chain's CDR3 is CASSNQGGSYEQYF. CDR3 nucleotide sequence: TGTGCCAGTAGTAACCAGGGGGGATCCTACGAGCAGTACTTC.

This clonotype was detected many times. This sequence joins TRBV25-1 and TRBJ2-1, with TRBD2 matching over 7 bases. In germline, CDR1 is MGHDK, CDR2 SYGVNS. V lost 8 bases and J lost 9; bases outside the gene matches: 4. The CDR3 covers 11 residues. The CDR3 bases are TGTGCCAGCCACAGCGGGATTGAGCAGTTCTTC. Translation gives CASHSGIEQFF.

This clonotype was observed a handful of times. This chain connects TRBV6-1 to TRBJ2-2, with 9 bases lining up with TRBD1. The CDR3 sequence is 14 residues long. Per germline, CDR1 MNHNS and CDR2 SASEGT. Trimming took 6 bases from V and 8 from J; bases not matched to a gene: 7. The CDR3 DNA sequence: TGTGCCAGCAGACCGGGACAGGGAGGTGGGGAGCTGTTTTTT. It codes for CASRPGQGGGELFF.

This clonotype was found a few times. A read error may produce the germline difference seen at one junction end. This chain links TRBV29-1 with TRBJ2-2, with 8 bases lining up with TRBD1. Germline-derived CDR1 and CDR2 are SQVTM and ANQGSEA. The length of the CDR3 is 16 residues. The CDR3: CSVEDPRTGNTGEPFF. The CDR3, as DNA: TGCAGCGTTGAAGATCCCCGGACAGGGAACACCGGGGAGCCGTTTTTT.

This clonotype occurred many times. The CDR3 reads CASRTSGRNIQYF. CDR3 DNA sequence: TGTGCCAGCAGGACTAGCGGGAGAAACATTCAGTACTTC. The J gene is TRBJ2-4, the V gene TRBV2; 12 bases are shared with TRBD2. Germline loops: CDR1 SNHLY, CDR2 FYNNEI. V shed 6 bases and J 6 bases; nucleotides not matched to a gene: 0. The CDR3 extends over 13 amino acids. Together with reference TRBV2 and TRBJ2-4, the CDR3 gives the full variable domain: EPEVTQTPSHQVTQMGQEVILRCVPISNHLYFYWYRQILGQKVEFLVSFYNNEISEKSEIFDDQFSVERPDGSNFTLKIRSTKLEDSAMYFCASRTSGRNIQYFGAGTRLSVL.

This clonotype was found a few times. This chain uses TRBV18 with TRBJ1-1, with D possibly being TRBD1 (6 bases). The CDR3 has 17 amino acids. Trimming cost V 0 bases and J 0 bases, with 14 bases left between them. Germline CDR1 is KGHSH and CDR2 is LQKENI. DNA of the CDR3: TGTGCCAGCTCACCACCGAGAGGAGGGGGTATGAACACTGAAGCTTTCTTT. The encoded protein is CASSPPRGGGMNTEAFF.

This chain uses TRBV9 with TRBJ1-2; D uncertain. The V end was cut by 4 bases, the J end by 0 bases, with 19 bases between. Germline V gene sequence: CDR1 SGDLS, CDR2 YYNGEE. The CDR3 runs 17 residues. CDR3 DNA: TGTGCCAGCAGCCCGATCCCGACTTACCAAGCTAACTATGGCTACACCTTC. This gives the protein CASSPIPTYQANYGYTF.

The sample holds a few counts of this clonotype. V gene TRBV20-1 combines with J gene TRBJ1-3; 7 bases fit TRBD1. Germline V gene lookup returns CDR1 DFQATT and CDR2 SNEGSKA (reference sequence). The CDR3 loop spans 13 amino acids. The ends lost 5 bases at V and 6 bases at J; junction bases unmatched: 7. The CDR3: CSAYGTVENTIYF. The CDR3 nucleotides read TGCAGTGCTTACGGGACAGTAGAAAACACCATATATTTT.

This clonotype was seen many times. This chain connects TRBV20-1 to TRBJ2-1; no definite D call. There are 12 residues in the CDR3. CDR1 and CDR2 (germline): DFQATT, SNEGSKA (reference sequence). CDR3 residues: CRALGYYNEQFF. DNA for the CDR3: TGCAGAGCCTTAGGCTACTACAATGAGCAGTTCTTC.

In its sample, this clonotype was seen many times. This rearrangement joins TRBV2 to TRBJ1-4; D unresolved. The ends were cut back, 3 bases at V and 4 bases at J, with 15 bases in the middle. The length of the CDR3 is 16 residues. Germline V gene data show CDR1 as SNHLY and CDR2 as FYNNEI. CDR3 protein: CASSEIATLNNEKLFF. In DNA, the CDR3 is TGTGCCAGCAGTGAGATTGCGACACTCAATAATGAAAAACTGTTTTTT.

This clonotype was picked up a small number of times. CDR3 amino acids: CATSRRTSSSYEQYF. For the CDR3, the DNA is TGTGCCACCAGCAGGCGGACTAGCAGTTCCTACGAGCAGTACTTC. This rearrangement joins TRBV15 to TRBJ2-7; 8 bases fit TRBD2. The CDR3 length is 15 residues. Germline values: CDR1 LNHNV, CDR2 YYDKDF (reference sequence). V lost 3 bases, J lost 1 base, and 5 bases stayed unmatched.

The rearrangement uses TRBV2 and TRBJ2-1, with TRBD1 as a possible D gene (5 bases). The germline V gene encodes CDR1 SNHLY and CDR2 FYNNEI. The CDR3 has 17 amino acids. Trimming took off 6 bases at V and 0 bases at J, with 18 bases between the two ends. CDR3 amino acids: CASSLPRGDPSYNEQFF. The CDR3 bases are TGTGCCAGCAGCTTGCCTAGGGGTGACCCCTCCTACAATGAGCAGTTCTTC.

This clonotype has more than one count but fewer than ten. V and J are TRBV15 and TRBJ2-1; maybe TRBD1 (5 bases). CDR3 length: 13 residues. The germline V gene has CDR1 LNHNV and CDR2 YYDKDF (reference sequence). Trimming removed 5 bases from V and 8 bases from J, with 13 bases in between. The CDR3 nucleotides are TGTGCCACCAGCTTGAATAGGGGCGATGAGCAGTTCTTC. Amino acid sequence: CATSLNRGDEQFF.

This clonotype occurred many times. V gene TRBV20-1 combines with J gene TRBJ2-3; TRBD2 matches at 10 bases. The length of the CDR3 is 16 residues. With 0 bases clipped from V and 2 bases from J, the junction kept 5 bases outside the gene matches. CDR1 and CDR2 (germline): DFQATT, SNEGSKA (reference sequence). In nucleotides, the CDR3 is TGCAGTGCTAGAGATTACCTAGCGGGAGTCACAGATACGCAGTATTTT. Encoded protein: CSARDYLAGVTDTQYF.

This clonotype was counted at least ten times. This chain links TRBV18 with TRBJ2-5, with a tentative D call TRBD2 (5 bases). This CDR3 comprises 14 residues. From germline, CDR1 is KGHSH and CDR2 LQKENI. Trimming stripped 6 bases from V and 2 bases from J, with 13 bases between. CDR3 in amino acids: CASSQLVAQETQYF. The CDR3, as DNA: TGTGCCAGCTCTCAACTAGTTGCGCAAGAGACCCAGTACTTC.

This clonotype occurred a few times. The rearrangement uses TRBV7-9 and TRBJ2-3, with 13 bases lining up with TRBD2. Germline assignment: CDR1 SEHNR and CDR2 FQNEAQ (reference sequence). V was pared by 6 bases and J by 6 bases, with 9 bases of the junction left unmatched. The CDR3 spans 16 residues. CDR3: CASSFGLAGASDTQYF. The CDR3 DNA sequence: TGTGCCAGCAGTTTCGGACTAGCGGGAGCATCTGATACGCAGTATTTT.

In its sample, this clonotype was seen many times. It may be a read error: a sequence one base away is much more abundant. This chain links TRBV3-1 with TRBJ2-2; D is uncertain. Germline V gene lookup returns CDR1 LGHDT and CDR2 YNNKEL (reference sequence). Trimming left V 7 bases short and J 3 bases short, with 3 bases between. The CDR3 length is 11 residues. For the CDR3, the DNA is TGTGCCAGCACCCACACCGGGGAGCTGTTTTTT. It is translated as CASTHTGELFF.

This clonotype was counted between two and nine times. The chain is built from TRBV19 and TRBJ2-1; 7 bases match TRBD2. Trimming at V came to 5 bases and at J to 4 bases, leaving 5 bases not matched to a gene. This CDR3 has 14 amino acids. Germline V gene data show CDR1 as LNHDA and CDR2 as SQIVND (reference sequence). CDR3 region: CASSGWEGYNEQFF. The DNA for the CDR3 is TGTGCCAGTAGTGGGTGGGAGGGTTACAATGAGCAGTTCTTC.

In its sample, this clonotype was seen many times. Here the CDR3 reads CASSPQTGQGTEAFF. Written as DNA, the CDR3 is TGTGCCAGCTCACCACAAACAGGGCAGGGCACTGAAGCTTTCTTT. The chain recombines TRBV18 with TRBJ1-1; D perhaps matches TRBD1 (6 bases). CDR1 and CDR2 (germline): KGHSH, LQKENI. With 1 base removed from V and 4 bases from J, the gap between germline ends came to 13 bases. This CDR3 region has 15 residues.

This clonotype occurred many times. The gene calls are TRBV6-5 and TRBJ2-7; tentative D call: TRBD2 (5 bases). V lost 2 bases, J lost 4 bases, and 21 bases lay in between. CDR3 length: 17 residues. Per the germline V gene, CDR1 is MNHEY and CDR2 is SVGAGI. This CDR3 reads CASSYEPRGLLRYEQYF. CDR3 coding DNA: TGTGCCAGCAGTTACGAACCCCGGGGTCTCCTTCGTTACGAGCAGTACTTC.

This rearrangement joins TRBV7-9 to TRBJ2-5, with D hard to call. The CDR3 runs 15 residues. Trimming removed 0 bases at V and 3 bases at J, with 11 bases between. Germline CDR1 SEHNR, CDR2 FQNEAQ (reference sequence). The CDR3 protein is CASSLARSGKETQYF. The CDR3 DNA follows: TGTGCCAGCAGCTTAGCGCGGTCAGGAAAAGAGACCCAGTACTTC.

V and J are TRBV14 and TRBJ2-1; 8 bases fit TRBD2. This CDR3 has 16 residues. Per germline, CDR1 SGHDN and CDR2 FVKESK. After removal of 3 bases from V and 1 base from J, the junction contained 5 bases not matched to a gene. The CDR3 here is CASSHPGTSSYNEQFF. In DNA form, the CDR3 reads TGTGCCAGCAGCCACCCCGGGACTAGTTCCTACAATGAGCAGTTCTTC.

This clonotype was recorded a few times. The J gene is TRBJ2-2, the V gene TRBV28; weak D call: TRBD2 (5 bases). Germline V lookup: CDR1 MDHEN, CDR2 SYDVKM. CDR3 length: 15 residues. V dropped 4 bases and J dropped 0 bases, with 9 bases sitting between them. Here the CDR3 reads CASSSPGTNTGELFF. Written as DNA, the CDR3 is TGTGCCAGCAGTTCACCCGGGACGAACACCGGGGAGCTGTTTTTT.

This clonotype was seen repeatedly, ten times or more. The V gene is TRBV3-1, the J gene TRBJ2-1; TRBD2 matches at 16 bases. Germline V CDR1 and CDR2: LGHDT, YNNKEL (reference sequence). This CDR3 region has 17 residues. V lost 3 bases to trimming and J lost 5 bases; unmatched junction nucleotides: 4. The CDR3 sequence is CASSQGLAGGPHNEQFF. The CDR3, as DNA: TGTGCCAGCAGCCAGGGACTAGCGGGAGGGCCCCACAATGAGCAGTTCTTC.